This T cell receptor beta chain was recorded in a study of post-analysis software for immune sequencing data (dated by TCRdb to the mid-2010s). Regarding the study in general: The recorded disease courses included relapsing-remitting, secondary progressive and progressive-relapsing multiple sclerosis, and some patients had no subtype annotation. The patient repertoires were set against under 12 previously published healthy control repertoires from donors whose ages ranged from roughly 6 to 27 years. A subset of samples was prepared in parallel using single-end sample barcoding, then pooled and co-amplified after Illumina adapter ligation. General study outcomes and caveats: Significantly lower normalized Chao1 diversity was found in multiple sclerosis patients than in controls, suggesting substantial peripheral T-cell clonal expansion. Patients showed significantly higher frequencies than controls for a handful of TRBV segments, among them TRBV5-6, TRBV5-1 and TRBV20-1. Direct clustering with F measure revealed strong co-clustering of samples prepared in the same batch, which led to a batch-effect correction. The multiple sclerosis patient group was slightly younger than the control group.

The method behind the library was PCR. These reads were obtained on an Illumina HiSeq 2500. To reduce PCR and sequencing biases, unique molecular identifiers were built into the TCR beta cDNA libraries. Per 1 to 10 million input T cells, 500,000 or so cDNA molecules were obtained, such that each molecule approximated one T cell. The same protocol used for the earlier healthy control dataset was applied to prepare and sequence the patient libraries. Within a given batch, samples were prepared together, multiplexed and sequenced on the same HiSeq lane. Per the authors' processing: Raw barcoded reads were processed with MIGEC, and single-read molecular identifier groups were discarded before consensus assembly and CDR3 extraction. VDJtools was used for post-analysis of the clonotype tables, with diversity normalized by down-sampling every dataset to the smallest sample size. To correct batch-related cross-sample contamination, repertoire overlap clustering matched CDR3 amino acid sequences but not nucleotide sequences. TCRdb reran the public reads through fastp at Q25 and MiXCR, keeping productive beta chains. Identical CDR3 protein sequences are pooled into one entry, listed with their most common genes and DNA. The V and J calls, along with clone size, are taken from TCRdb and not from the paper's own processing. Recorded for this sample are about 460,000 distinct CDR3 sequences; under 55% of them occurred a single time. The ten largest clones add up to roughly 12% of the sample.

TCR beta repertoires were profiled from peripheral blood of 10 to 15 young patients with multiple sclerosis to demonstrate the VDJtools post-analysis software. The multiple sclerosis patients were children and adolescents ranging in age from about 6 to 16 years. Concerning this clonotype itself: Its antigen is not yet known. The sample holds no much larger clone one base away, and base qualities are not on file.

According to the germline V gene, CDR1 reads SGHDN and CDR2 reads FVKESK. Trimming at the junction amounts to 1 base on V and 3 bases on J, and the germline ends lie 16 bases apart. Including cysteine and phenylalanine, the CDR3 has 16 amino acids. Here the CDR3 DNA is all that survives: 48 bases in frame from base 1. The sample was blood. The chain uses TRBV14 and TRBJ2-7, with TRBD2 tentatively as D gene (6 bases match). This receptor was identified in a girl between 5 and 17 years old with multiple sclerosis. The nucleotide sequence reads TGTGCCAGCAGCCAAGCGGGGGTAACGATTTTCTACGAGCAGTACTTC. It codes for CASSQAGVTIFYEQYF.